The 6 T cell receptor beta chains reported below all come from one sample, sequenced in a study of chemoradiotherapy in HPV16-positive cancers. Produced via immunoSEQ multiplex PCR; TCRdb's table is partial and in-frame only. The sample consists of 4,500 or so clones, just under 75% of them appearing once. The material sequenced was tumor tissue, taken from a patient who underwent chemoradiotherapy. The origin of the receptors is a human donor with HPV-associated anogenital cancer.

The chain has TRBV2 and TRBJ2-5; no reliable D call. The CDR3 loop spans 13 amino acids. Germline V gives CDR1 SNHLY, CDR2 FYNNEI. V lost 10 bases to trimming and J lost 5 bases, with 17 bases between them. CDR3 region: CATQGRLRETQYF. The CDR3 DNA reads as TGTGCCACCCAAGGTCGGCTGCGGGAGACCCAGTACTTC.

The J gene is TRBJ2-5, the V gene TRBV9; 10 bases align to TRBD1. The J segment lost 4 bases and the V segment lost 4 bases, leaving 4 bases of the junction unmatched. Germline loops: CDR1 SGDLS, CDR2 YYNGEE. The CDR3 runs 14 residues. The CDR3 reads CASSQDRGLETQYF. CDR3 DNA: TGTGCCAGCAGCCAGGACAGGGGGTTAGAGACCCAGTACTTC. The full variable domain, in which reference TRBV9 and TRBJ2-5 provide the parts outside the CDR3, is DSGVTQTPKHLITATGQRVTLRCSPRSGDLSVYWYQQSLDQGLQFLIQYYNGEERAKGNILERFSAQQFPDLHSELNLSSLELGDSALYFCASSQDRGLETQYFGPGTRLLVL.

CDR3 amino acids: CATSRDRTARYNEQFF. The CDR3 DNA reads TGTGCCACCAGCAGAGATCGCACAGCCCGCTACAATGAGCAGTTCTTC. This sequence joins TRBV15 and TRBJ2-1; D uncertain. V lost 0 bases and J 3 bases, leaving 12 bases between the germline ends. Germline V CDR1 and CDR2: LNHNV, YYDKDF (reference sequence). The CDR3 has 16 residues.

The V call is TRBV7-2, the J call TRBJ1-4; tentatively, D is TRBD1 (5 bases). Germline-derived CDR1 and CDR2 are SGHTA and FQGNSA. CDR3 length equals 14 residues. V was clipped by 3 bases and J by 8 bases, with 13 bases between them. The DNA for the CDR3 is TGTGCCAGCAGCTTCGGGGCGAGGGACGAAAAACTGTTTTTT. Encoded protein: CASSFGARDEKLFF.

The gene calls are TRBV25-1 and TRBJ2-1; 8 bases agree with TRBD1. Trimming removed 6 bases from V and 0 bases from J; junction bases left unmatched: 1. This CDR3 spans 14 amino acids. Per the germline V gene, CDR1 is MGHDK and CDR2 is SYGVNS. In DNA form, the CDR3 reads TGTGCCAGCAGGGGACAGGCCTCCTACAATGAGCAGTTCTTC. Translating gives CASRGQASYNEQFF.

CDR3 sequence (DNA): TGTGCCAGCAGTTTACTAGCGGGAGGATCCAATGAGCAGTTCTTC. Translation gives CASSLLAGGSNEQFF. The V gene is TRBV2, the J gene TRBJ2-1, with 12 bases that match TRBD2. V lost 5 bases and J lost 6; bases outside the gene matches: 5. The CDR3 consists of 15 residues. Germline V gene lookup returns CDR1 SNHLY and CDR2 FYNNEI.